This T cell receptor (beta chain) was profiled in a study of blood T cell repertoires in COVID-19. Looking at the study overall: Acute and convalescent COVID-19 samples came from the United States, Italy and Spain. Sources were T cells, B-cell-depleted T cells, or PBMCs; the material itself was cDNA or gDNA.

CDR3 length: 13 amino acids. V dropped 10 bases and J dropped 4 bases, with 16 bases sitting between them. CDR1 and CDR2 (germline): LNHDA, SQIVND (reference sequence). The sample holds a few counts of this clone. The table came from immunoSEQ multiplex PCR; TCRdb's copy has only in-frame clones and leaves some out. The sample yields about 260,000 clones, 88% seen once. Sample: peripheral blood. The genes are TRBV19 and TRBJ2-5; a possible D gene is TRBD1 (6 bases). The source of this sequence is a human donor in a cohort sampled during active COVID-19. Here the CDR3 DNA reads TGTGCCACCTCAAGGGGGATGGGAGAGACCCAGTACTTC. Translation: CATSRGMGETQYF.